One sample yielded the 21 T cell receptor beta chains listed below, sequenced in a study of CD8+CD57+ T cells in acquired aplastic anemia. The patients chosen for sequencing had shown expansion of CD8+CD57+ cells (detected by flow cytometry). The use of genomic DNA as template underpinned the TCR beta VDJ and CDR3 profiling. Via MiXCR, TCRdb re-called the reads, giving one row per CDR3 protein. This table has roughly 93,000 distinct CDR3 sequences, 55% to 75% appearing once. The sequenced material came from sorted CD4+, CD8+, or CD8+CD57+ T cells (not recorded which) from PBMCs. The receptor set was obtained from a human donor with aplastic anemia.

This sequence joins TRBV11-2 and TRBJ2-3; no clear D gene. Trimming took off 1 base at V and 7 bases at J, with 3 bases between the two ends. The germline V gene has CDR1 SGHAT and CDR2 FQNNGV. The CDR3 has 11 residues. CDR3 in DNA: TGTGCCAGCAGCTTAGCATATACGCAGTATTTT. It specifies CASSLAYTQYF.

This clonotype was seen only a few times. This chain joins TRBV2 and TRBJ1-1, with 11 bases that match TRBD1. This CDR3 comprises 17 residues. Trimming removed 4 bases from V and 0 bases from J; junction bases left unmatched: 7. The germline V gene encodes CDR1 SNHLY and CDR2 FYNNEI. CDR3 coding DNA: TGTGCCAGCAGTGGTTGGACAGGGGGCGCGATGAACACTGAAGCTTTCTTT. Its translation is CASSGWTGGAMNTEAFF.

V and J are TRBV29-1 and TRBJ2-1; 8 nucleotides match TRBD2. The CDR3 spans 15 residues. V shed 4 bases and J 1 base; nucleotides not matched to a gene: 6. In germline, CDR1 is SQVTM, CDR2 ANQGSEA. The chain's CDR3 is CSVGFGLASYNEQFF. CDR3 coding DNA: TGCAGCGTTGGGTTTGGACTAGCTTCCTACAATGAGCAGTTCTTC.

The chain carries TRBV25-1 and TRBJ2-2; tentatively, D is TRBD1 (5 bases). Per the germline V gene, CDR1 is MGHDK and CDR2 is SYGVNS. This CDR3 is built from 13 residues. V lost 4 bases and J 6 bases, leaving 9 bases between the germline ends. CDR3 amino acids: CASSGPGSGELFF. The CDR3, as DNA: TGTGCCAGCAGTGGCCCAGGGTCCGGGGAGCTGTTTTTT.

This clonotype was counted between two and nine times. V gene TRBV10-3 combines with J gene TRBJ2-1; D not resolved. Trimming left V 6 bases short and J 12 bases short, with 18 bases between. Germline CDR1 is ENHRY and CDR2 is SYGVKD. The CDR3 spans 13 residues. The CDR3 protein is CAISPQAEWGQFF. DNA of the CDR3: TGTGCCATCAGCCCTCAGGCCGAATGGGGGCAGTTCTTC.

The gene calls are TRBV19 and TRBJ2-6; D is unresolved. This CDR3 has 12 amino acids. V lost 4 bases, J lost 3 bases, and 1 base lay in between. Germline V gene lookup returns CDR1 LNHDA and CDR2 SQIVND (reference sequence). CDR3: CASSNGANVLTF. The CDR3 nucleotides read TGTGCCAGTAGTAATGGGGCCAACGTCCTGACTTTC.

This chain uses TRBV7-7 with TRBJ1-1; D is undetermined. The germline gives CDR1 SSHAT, CDR2 FNYEAQ (reference sequence). V was clipped by 6 bases and J by 0 bases, with 14 bases between them. The CDR3 runs to 15 residues. CDR3 bases: TGTGCCAGCAGTTTCGTTTCACGTTTGAACACTGAAGCTTTCTTT. Amino acids: CASSFVSRLNTEAFF.

The J gene is TRBJ2-3, the V gene TRBV7-2; D gene unclear. Germline-derived CDR1 and CDR2 are SGHTA and FQGNSA. Trimming took off 3 bases at V and 3 bases at J, with 7 bases between the two ends. The CDR3 length is 13 residues. The CDR3 coding sequence is TGTGCCAGCAGCTTGGTGGATACAGATACGCAGTATTTT. Amino acid sequence: CASSLVDTDTQYF. Filled out from reference TRBV7-2 and TRBJ2-3, the complete variable domain reads GAGVSQSPSNKVTEKGKDVELRCDPISGHTALYWYRQSLGQGLEFLIYFQGNSAPDKSGLPSDRFSAERTGGSVSTLTIQRTQQEDSAVYLCASSLVDTDTQYFGPGTRLTVL.

This chain uses TRBV15 with TRBJ2-7, with 9 bases matching TRBD1. The V segment lost 5 bases and the J segment 2 bases; nucleotides outside the gene matches: 4. The CDR3 runs 14 residues. In germline, CDR1 is LNHNV, CDR2 YYDKDF (reference sequence). The DNA for the CDR3 is TGTGCCACCAGCGCCAGACAGGGGGCCTACGAGCAGTACTTC. Protein product: CATSARQGAYEQYF.

On this clonotype: Germline is not matched at one junction end, which may reflect a read error. The chain has TRBV2 and TRBJ1-2; 7 nucleotides match TRBD1. In germline, CDR1 is SNHLY, CDR2 FYNNEI. This CDR3 comprises 13 residues. The DNA for the CDR3 is TGTGCCGGCAGGGACAGCCTGAACTATGGCTACACCTTC. Amino acids: CAGRDSLNYGYTF.

J is TRBJ1-6 and V is TRBV10-3, with 8 bases fitting TRBD1. V trimming: 4 bases; J trimming: 5 bases; junction bases outside the gene matches: 1. This CDR3 has 14 residues. Germline V gene sequence: CDR1 ENHRY, CDR2 SYGVKD. The CDR3 region is CAISATGDNSPLHF. The CDR3 DNA reads as TGTGCCATCAGTGCGACAGGGGATAATTCACCCCTCCACTTT.

This clonotype was detected ten times or more. The chain employs TRBV20-1 and TRBJ2-7, with no clear D. V was pared by 5 bases and J by 3 bases, with 14 bases between. CDR3 length: 13 amino acids. CDR1 is DFQATT, CDR2 SNEGSKA, per germline (reference sequence). CDR3 sequence reads: CSALQDYNYEQYF. CDR3 coding DNA: TGCAGTGCTCTTCAGGATTATAACTACGAGCAGTACTTC.

In DNA, the CDR3 is TGTGCCAGCCTCAGGGGGGACCAAGAGACCCAGTACTTC. Translating gives CASLRGDQETQYF. The gene calls are TRBV7-2 and TRBJ2-5, with D possibly being TRBD1 (7 bases). V was clipped by 8 bases and J by 0 bases, with 10 bases between them. Looked up from germline, CDR1 is SGHTA and CDR2 is FQGNSA. The CDR3 extends over 13 amino acids.

The CDR3 protein is CASSMGGKYGYTF. CDR3 in DNA: TGTGCCAGTAGTATGGGGGGAAAATATGGCTACACCTTC. The chain joins TRBV19 to TRBJ1-2; D is perhaps TRBD1 (5 bases). CDR1 LNHDA and CDR2 SQIVND come from the germline V gene (reference sequence). Trimming pared 3 bases from V and 5 bases from J, leaving 10 bases between. This CDR3 has 13 residues. Full variable domain (missing parts from reference TRBV19 and TRBJ1-2): DGGITQSPKYLFRKEGQNVTLSCEQNLNHDAMYWYRQDPGQGLRLIYYSQIVNDFQKGDIAEGYSVSREKKESFPLTVTSAQKNPTAFYLCASSMGGKYGYTFGSGTRLTVV.

The rearrangement joins TRBV25-1 to TRBJ1-6; D call uncertain. Trimming removed 1 base at V and 14 bases at J, with 21 bases between. This CDR3 spans 16 amino acids. Germline loops: CDR1 MGHDK, CDR2 SYGVNS. The CDR3 DNA follows: TGTGCCAGCAGTGAATCGCCGGTGGGCTCGGGGTCATCCCTCCACTTT. This translates into CASSESPVGSGSSLHF.

This clonotype has a count of ten or more. The rearrangement joins TRBV6-6 to TRBJ2-2; D may be TRBD1 (6 bases). Trimming stripped 0 bases from V and 4 bases from J, with 9 bases between. The germline gives CDR1 MNHNY, CDR2 SVGAGI (reference sequence). The length of the CDR3 is 15 residues. The CDR3, as DNA: TGTGCCAGCAGTTACTCGATAGGGGGCACCGGGGAGCTGTTTTTT. Protein: CASSYSIGGTGELFF.

V gene TRBV29-1 combines with J gene TRBJ2-7, with D unresolved. CDR1 is SQVTM, CDR2 ANQGSEA, per germline. CDR3 length equals 13 residues. Between the trimmed V and J ends, which lost 5 bases and 0 bases, there was a span of 11 bases. DNA for the CDR3: TGCAGCGTTCTGGGCTCCTACTCCTACGAGCAGTACTTC. Amino acid sequence: CSVLGSYSYEQYF.

This rearrangement joins TRBV5-5 to TRBJ2-7, with 7 bases that match TRBD1. V gave up 4 bases and J gave up 1 base; unmatched junction bases: 8. Germline V CDR1 and CDR2: SGHKS, YYEKEE (reference sequence). This CDR3 is built from 15 residues. DNA of the CDR3: TGTGCCAGCAGCCCCCGGACAGGAGTATCCTACGAGCAGTACTTC. Translated, it gives CASSPRTGVSYEQYF.

This clonotype came up many times. In DNA form, the CDR3 reads TGCAGTGCTAGAGATCGGCGGCGGGAGTATGAGCAGTACTTC. Its protein product is CSARDRRREYEQYF. V and J are TRBV20-1 and TRBJ2-7, with 7 nucleotides matching TRBD2. The CDR3 covers 14 residues. Trimming took 0 bases from V and 7 from J; bases not matched to a gene: 9. The germline V gene encodes CDR1 DFQATT and CDR2 SNEGSKA (reference sequence).

The V gene is TRBV25-1, the J gene TRBJ2-1; 9 bases are shared with TRBD1. There are 13 residues in the CDR3. With V trimmed by 4 bases and J by 6 bases, 1 base remained unmatched. Per germline, CDR1 MGHDK and CDR2 SYGVNS. CDR3 sequence: CASSVTGGNEQFF. The CDR3 coding sequence is TGTGCCAGCAGTGTGACAGGGGGCAATGAGCAGTTCTTC. Full variable domain (remainder filled in from reference TRBV25-1 and TRBJ2-1): EADIYQTPRYLVIGTGKKITLECSQTMGHDKMYWYQQDPGMELHLIHYSYGVNSTEKGDLSSESTVSRIRTEHFPLTLESARPSHTSQYLCASSVTGGNEQFFGPGTRLTVL.

The CDR3 sequence is CASSLAAGNTEAFF. The CDR3 coding sequence is TGTGCCAGCAGCTTAGCGGCAGGGAATACTGAAGCTTTCTTT. The chain uses TRBV7-8 and TRBJ1-1, with a tentative D call TRBD1 (5 bases). Germline-derived CDR1 and CDR2 are SGHVS and FQNEAQ. The CDR3 consists of 14 residues. V was shortened by 0 bases and J by 5 bases, with 10 bases between the two germline ends.